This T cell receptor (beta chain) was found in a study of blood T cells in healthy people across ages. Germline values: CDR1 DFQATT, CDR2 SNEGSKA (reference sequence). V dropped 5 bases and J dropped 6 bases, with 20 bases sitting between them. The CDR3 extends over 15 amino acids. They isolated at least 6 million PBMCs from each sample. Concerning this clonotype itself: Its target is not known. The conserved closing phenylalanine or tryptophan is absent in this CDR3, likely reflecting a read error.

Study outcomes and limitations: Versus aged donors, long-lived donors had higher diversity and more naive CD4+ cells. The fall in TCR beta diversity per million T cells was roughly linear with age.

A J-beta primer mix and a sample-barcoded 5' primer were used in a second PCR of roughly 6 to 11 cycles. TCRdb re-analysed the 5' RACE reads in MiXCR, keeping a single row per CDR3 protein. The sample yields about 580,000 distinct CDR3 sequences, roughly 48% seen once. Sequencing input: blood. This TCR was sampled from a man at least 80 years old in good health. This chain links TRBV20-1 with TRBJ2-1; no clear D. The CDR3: CSAGIPPIVLNEQFL. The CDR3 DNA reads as TGCAGTGCTGGTATCCCACCGATAGTCCTCAATGAGCAGTTCCTC.